The rows below give T cell receptor beta chains drawn from one sample of a study of blood T cell repertoires in COVID-19. Sequenced by immunoSEQ multiplex PCR; TCRdb stores in-frame clones only, minus some. The sample gives roughly 340,000 clones, 90% to 95% of which show up once; roughly 3.3% is in the top ten. Sequences were obtained from peripheral blood. These receptors were obtained from a woman younger than 30 who had recovered from COVID-19. Each CDR3 is given with its conserved first and last residue. The order of the fields is CDR3 protein, CDR3 DNA, D gene, V gene, clone size, J gene. D genes are given only for firm matches. Clone size appears in some rows only: once, few, many, or a class for an expanded clone.

CASSYSRLAGGLRETQYF	TGTGCCAGCAGTTACTCACGGCTAGCGGGTGGCTTACGAGAGACCCAGTACTTC	TRBD2	TRBV6-2/TRBV6-3	NA	TRBJ2-5
CASSQGVSGNTIYF	TGTGCCAGCAGCCAAGGGGTTTCTGGAAACACCATATATTTT	NA	TRBV7-9	NA	TRBJ1-3
CASSLAKGAADTQYF	TGTGCCAGCAGCTTAGCTAAGGGGGCAGCGGATACGCAGTATTTT	TRBD1	TRBV11-3	NA	TRBJ2-3
CASRGGETQYF	TGTGCCAGCAGGGGAGGGGAGACCCAGTACTTC	TRBD2	TRBV12-3/TRBV12-4	NA	TRBJ2-5
CASTGRSSGNTIYF	TGTGCCAGCACCGGTAGGAGCTCTGGAAACACCATATATTTT	NA	TRBV3-1/TRBV3-2	NA	TRBJ1-3
CASSQDRGTGHFSGSGNTIYF	TGCGCCAGCAGCCAAGATCGGGGGACAGGGCATTTTTCTGGCTCTGGAAACACCATATATTTT	TRBD1	TRBV4-1	NA	TRBJ1-3
CASSLDGSGLNTEAFF	TGTGCCAGCAGCTTGGATGGGTCAGGGTTAAACACTGAAGCTTTCTTT	NA	TRBV5-4	NA	TRBJ1-1
CAISGGSRVDTQYF	TGTGCCATCAGTGGGGGCTCCAGGGTAGATACGCAGTATTTT	NA	TRBV10-3	NA	TRBJ2-3
CASLSPSGANVLTF	TGTGCTAGCCTATCTCCCTCTGGGGCCAACGTCCTGACTTTC	NA	TRBV11-3	NA	TRBJ2-6
CASSSLIGGDYGYTF	TGTGCCAGCAGCTCACTGATAGGGGGCGACTATGGCTACACCTTC	TRBD1	TRBV5-4	NA	TRBJ1-2
CASSSPGQGGHTIYF	TGTGCCAGCAGCTCACCGGGACAGGGTGGACACACCATATATTTT	TRBD1	TRBV5-8	NA	TRBJ1-3
CASSLRGADPSTDTQYF	TGTGCCAGCAGTTTGCGGGGGGCGGACCCTAGCACAGATACGCAGTATTTT	TRBD2	TRBV27	NA	TRBJ2-3
CASSRGRAGTGNTEAFF	TGCGCCAGCAGCCGTGGACGGGCCGGGACAGGAAACACTGAAGCTTTCTTT	TRBD1	TRBV5-1	NA	TRBJ1-1
CATSSGQGILNTEAFF	TGTGCCACCAGCTCTGGGCAGGGGATCTTGAACACTGAAGCTTTCTTT	NA	TRBV15	NA	TRBJ1-1
CASSPTGGERGYTF	TGTGCCAGCAGCCCAACGGGGGGCGAGCGCGGCTACACCTTC	NA	TRBV5-5	NA	TRBJ1-2
CASSLSVGPSQETQYF	TGTGCCAGCAGCTTATCGGTGGGGCCGTCGCAAGAGACCCAGTACTTC	NA	TRBV11-3	NA	TRBJ2-5
CASSPAGNNEQFF	TGTGCCAGCTCACCGGCGGGGAACAATGAGCAGTTCTTC	NA	TRBV18	NA	TRBJ2-1
CASSPTGSLGNEQFF	TGTGCCAGCAGCCCAACAGGGAGTTTGGGCAATGAGCAGTTCTTC	NA	TRBV11-2	NA	TRBJ2-1
CASSTRTDNSPLHF	TGTGCCAGCAGTACCAGGACAGATAATTCACCCCTCCACTTT	NA	TRBV27	NA	TRBJ1-6
CATSDTGTGNYNEQFF	TGTGCCACCAGTGACACCGGGACAGGGAATTACAATGAGCAGTTCTTC	TRBD1	TRBV24-1	few	TRBJ2-1
CASSLDGGQDGYTF	TGTGCCAGCAGCTTAGACGGGGGGCAGGATGGCTACACCTTC	NA	TRBV7-2	NA	TRBJ1-2
CASSRLAGGNREQFF	TGTGCCAGCAGTCGACTAGCGGGAGGGAACCGTGAGCAGTTCTTC	TRBD2	TRBV6-5	NA	TRBJ2-1
CASSVDSRVNEQFF	TGTGCCAGCAGCGTAGATTCCCGGGTTAATGAGCAGTTCTTC	NA	TRBV9	NA	TRBJ2-1
CASRSARGELFF	TGTGCCAGTAGGTCGGCCAGGGGGGAGCTGTTTTTT	NA	TRBV19	NA	TRBJ2-2